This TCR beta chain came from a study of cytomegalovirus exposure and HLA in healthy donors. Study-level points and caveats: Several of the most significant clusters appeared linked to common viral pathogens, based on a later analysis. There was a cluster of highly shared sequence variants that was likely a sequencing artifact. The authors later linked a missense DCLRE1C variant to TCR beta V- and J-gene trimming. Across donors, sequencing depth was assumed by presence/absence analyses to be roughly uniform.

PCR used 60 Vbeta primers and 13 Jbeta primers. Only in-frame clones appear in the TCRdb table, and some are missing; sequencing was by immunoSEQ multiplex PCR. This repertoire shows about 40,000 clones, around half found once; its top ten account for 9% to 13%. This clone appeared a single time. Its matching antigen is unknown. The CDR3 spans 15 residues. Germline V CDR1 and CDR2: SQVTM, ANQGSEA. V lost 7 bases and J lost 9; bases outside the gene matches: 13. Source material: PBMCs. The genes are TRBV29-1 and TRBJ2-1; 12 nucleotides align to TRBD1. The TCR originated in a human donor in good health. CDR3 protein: CSADRDRGRGIEQFF. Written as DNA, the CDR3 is TGCAGCGCCGACCGGGACAGGGGGCGCGGTATTGAGCAGTTCTTC.